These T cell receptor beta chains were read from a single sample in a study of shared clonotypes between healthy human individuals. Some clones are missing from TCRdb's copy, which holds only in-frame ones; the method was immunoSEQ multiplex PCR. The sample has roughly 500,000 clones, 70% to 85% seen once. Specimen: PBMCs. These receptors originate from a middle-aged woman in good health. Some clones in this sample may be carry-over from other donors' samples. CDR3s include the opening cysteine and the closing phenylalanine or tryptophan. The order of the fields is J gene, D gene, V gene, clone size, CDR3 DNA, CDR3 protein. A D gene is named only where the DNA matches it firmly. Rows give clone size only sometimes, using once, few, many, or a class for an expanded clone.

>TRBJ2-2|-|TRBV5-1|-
TGCGCCAGCAGCTTAATCGCGGGGCCCACCACCGGGGAGCTGTTTTTT
CASSLIAGPTTGELFF
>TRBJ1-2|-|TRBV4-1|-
TGCGCCAGCAGCCGGATCATTTTAGAGGGGACGGGTGGCTACACCTTC
CASSRIILEGTGGYTF
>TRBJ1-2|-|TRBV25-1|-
TGTGCCAGCAGTCCACCGGGGGATTTATCGCACTATGGCTACACCTTC
CASSPPGDLSHYGYTF
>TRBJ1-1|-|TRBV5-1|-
TGCGCCAGCAGCTTGGCCGCGACACTGGAAGCTTTCTTT
CASSLAATLEAFF
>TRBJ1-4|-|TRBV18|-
TGTGCCAGCTCACCTTCTGGGGGGCGAGACGAAAAACTGTTTTTT
CASSPSGGRDEKLFF
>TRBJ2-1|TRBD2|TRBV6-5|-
TGTGCCAGCAGTCTAGCGGGAGGGCGGAATGAGCAGTTCTTC
CASSLAGGRNEQFF
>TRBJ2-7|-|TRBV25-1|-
TGTGCCAGCAGCGCGTCTGCGGGGGCGTCTGGGTACGAGCAGTACTTC
CASSASAGASGYEQYF
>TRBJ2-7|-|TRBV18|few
TGTGCCAGCTCACCACCGGGATTTCGGGGGTACGAGCAGTACTTC
CASSPPGFRGYEQYF
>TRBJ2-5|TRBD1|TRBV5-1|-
TGCGCCAGCAGCTTGTGGGGCGGACAGGGTCTGGGGGAGGAGCAGTACTTC
CASSLWGGQGLGEEQYF
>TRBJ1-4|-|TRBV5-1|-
TGCGCCAGCAGCCACCTTAGCACAGGGACTAATGAAAAACTGTTTTTT
CASSHLSTGTNEKLFF
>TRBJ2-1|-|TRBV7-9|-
TGTGCCAGCAGCTTAGACCGGGCCCCTCGAGGACAGTCTAGAACGCAGTTCTTC
CASSLDRAPRGQSRTQFF
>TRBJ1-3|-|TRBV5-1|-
TGCGCCAGCAGCTGGGGTAGTGTCGAAGAAGGAAACACCATATATTTT
CASSWGSVEEGNTIYF
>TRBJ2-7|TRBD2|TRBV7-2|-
TGTGCCAGCAGCATTAGGACTAGCGGGAGCTACGAGCAGTACTTC
CASSIRTSGSYEQYF
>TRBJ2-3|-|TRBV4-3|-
TGCGCCAGCAGCCAAGAGCGATTGGATACGCAGTATTTT
CASSQERLDTQYF
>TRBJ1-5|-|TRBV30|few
TGTGCCTGGAGTGTACAGTCCGGTACCTACAATCAGCCCCAGCATTTT
CAWSVQSGTYNQPQHF
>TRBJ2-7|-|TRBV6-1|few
TGTGCCAGCAGGGGTGGGTCGTACGAGCAGTACTTC
CASRGGSYEQYF
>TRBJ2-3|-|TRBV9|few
TGTGCCAGCAGCAAAACCGGGACCCCCACAGATACGCAGTATTTT
CASSKTGTPTDTQYF
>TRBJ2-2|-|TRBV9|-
TGTGCCAGCAGCCCCGATTATTGGGGCGGGGAGCTGTTTTTT
CASSPDYWGGELFF
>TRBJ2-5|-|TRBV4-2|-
TGTGCCAGCAGCCAAGAATCGGCAGGGTGGACCCAGTACTTC
CASSQESAGWTQYF
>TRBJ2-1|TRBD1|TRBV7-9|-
TGTGCCAGCAGCTTAGGACAGGGTCTTAGGCTCTACAATGAGCAGTTCTTC
CASSLGQGLRLYNEQFF
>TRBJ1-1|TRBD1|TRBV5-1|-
TGCGCCAGCAGCTCGAAACTGGGACAGACGAACACTGAAGCTTTCTTT
CASSSKLGQTNTEAFF
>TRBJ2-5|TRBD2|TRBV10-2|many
TGCGCCAGCAGGCGGGGGAAGCTTGAGACCCAGTACTTC
CASRRGKLETQYF
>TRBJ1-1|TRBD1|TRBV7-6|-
TGTGCCAGCAGCCCCCGACAGGGAGAAAACACTGAAGCTTTCTTT
CASSPRQGENTEAFF
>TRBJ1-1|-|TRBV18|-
TGTGCCAGCTCACCCCAAGGGGACACTGAAGCTTTCTTT
CASSPQGDTEAFF
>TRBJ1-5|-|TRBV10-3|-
TGTGCCATCAGCCCCCAGGGGTTCGGCAATCAGCCCCAGCATTTT
CAISPQGFGNQPQHF
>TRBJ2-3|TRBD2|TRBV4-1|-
TGCGCCAGCAGCCAACCAACTAGCGGGAGGACAGATACGCAGTATTTT
CASSQPTSGRTDTQYF